The rows below give T cell receptor beta chains drawn from one sample of a study of blood T cell repertoires in COVID-19. Some clones are missing from TCRdb's copy, which holds only in-frame ones; the method was immunoSEQ multiplex PCR. The data contain 270,000 or so clones, 75% to 90% of them singletons. The sample comprised peripheral blood. The origin of the receptors is a woman aged 40 to 50 who had recovered from COVID-19. CDR3s include the opening cysteine and the closing phenylalanine or tryptophan. D genes are given only for firm matches. Size values are once, few and many counts, or a class for expanded clones, and some rows have none.

V gene: TRBV18
clone size: few
D gene: .
J gene: TRBJ1-2
CDR3 protein: CASSRSEADYGYTF
CDR3 DNA: TGTGCCAGCTCCCGCTCGGAGGCCGACTATGGCTACACCTTC

V gene: TRBV29-1
clone size: .
D gene: TRBD1
J gene: TRBJ2-7
CDR3 protein: CSVRTGGHEQYF
CDR3 DNA: TGCAGCGTGCGGACAGGGGGCCACGAGCAGTACTTC

V gene: TRBV5-1
clone size: .
D gene: TRBD2
J gene: TRBJ2-7
CDR3 protein: CASTASAGGPYEQYF
CDR3 DNA: TGCGCCAGCACGGCTTCGGCGGGAGGCCCCTACGAGCAGTACTTC

V gene: TRBV24-1
clone size: .
D gene: TRBD1
J gene: TRBJ1-2
CDR3 protein: CATSGGQGIGYTF
CDR3 DNA: TGTGCCACCAGTGGAGGACAGGGGATTGGCTACACCTTC

V gene: TRBV6-4
clone size: .
D gene: TRBD2
J gene: TRBJ2-2
CDR3 protein: CASSISGTNTGELFF
CDR3 DNA: TGTGCCAGCAGTATCAGCGGGACGAACACCGGGGAGCTGTTTTTT

V gene: TRBV28
clone size: few
D gene: TRBD1
J gene: TRBJ1-2
CDR3 protein: CASKSGGAYGYTF
CDR3 DNA: TGTGCCAGCAAATCAGGGGGCGCTTATGGCTACACCTTC

V gene: TRBV6-4
clone size: .
D gene: .
J gene: TRBJ2-7
CDR3 protein: CASSDSGRKNYEQYF
CDR3 DNA: TGTGCCAGCAGTGACTCGGGCAGGAAAAACTACGAGCAGTACTTC

V gene: TRBV20-1
clone size: .
D gene: .
J gene: TRBJ2-5
CDR3 protein: CSAPSETQYF
CDR3 DNA: TGCAGTGCTCCCTCAGAGACCCAGTACTTC

V gene: TRBV3-1/TRBV3-2
clone size: once
D gene: TRBD1
J gene: TRBJ1-4
CDR3 protein: CASSLKGGSLVGFGEKLFF
CDR3 DNA: TGTGCCAGCAGCCTTAAAGGGGGCAGTCTTGTCGGATTTGGCGAAAAACTGTTTTTT

V gene: TRBV19
clone size: .
D gene: .
J gene: TRBJ2-5
CDR3 protein: CASSTTSGITRETQYF
CDR3 DNA: TGTGCCAGTAGTACCACCTCGGGGATTACAAGGGAGACCCAGTACTTC

V gene: TRBV6-2/TRBV6-3
clone size: once
D gene: .
J gene: TRBJ2-1
CDR3 protein: CASSQPGSSYNEQFF
CDR3 DNA: TGTGCCAGCAGTCAACCTGGGAGCTCCTACAATGAGCAGTTCTTC

V gene: TRBV11-3
clone size: .
D gene: .
J gene: TRBJ1-2
CDR3 protein: CASSPGAAYGYTF
CDR3 DNA: TGTGCCAGCAGCCCAGGGGCAGCCTATGGCTACACCTTC

V gene: TRBV6-2/TRBV6-3
clone size: .
D gene: .
J gene: TRBJ2-1
CDR3 protein: CASSYSRAGTHEQFF
CDR3 DNA: TGTGCCAGCAGTTACTCGAGAGCGGGCACCCATGAGCAGTTCTTC

V gene: TRBV29-1
clone size: few
D gene: TRBD1
J gene: TRBJ1-5
CDR3 protein: CSVAEDRVFNQPQHF
CDR3 DNA: TGCAGCGTTGCGGAGGACAGGGTTTTCAATCAGCCCCAGCATTTT

V gene: TRBV4-2
clone size: .
D gene: .
J gene: TRBJ2-5
CDR3 protein: CASSHEGGGGPGETQYF
CDR3 DNA: TGTGCCAGCAGCCATGAGGGCGGTGGGGGCCCGGGAGAGACCCAGTACTTC

V gene: TRBV4-1
clone size: .
D gene: .
J gene: TRBJ2-5
CDR3 protein: CASSQLARLETQYF
CDR3 DNA: TGCGCCAGCAGCCAACTAGCGAGGTTGGAGACCCAGTACTTC